This T cell receptor (beta chain) was sequenced for a study of cytomegalovirus exposure and HLA in healthy donors. Germline V lookup: CDR1 MNHNS, CDR2 SASEGT. The trim removed 8 bases at V and 7 bases at J, leaving 9 bases unmatched. The CDR3 loop spans 13 amino acids. Researchers ran the PCR with 60 Vbeta and 13 Jbeta primers. Some clones are missing from TCRdb's copy, which holds only in-frame ones; the method was immunoSEQ multiplex PCR. The sample holds 50,000 or so clones. V is TRBV6-1 and J is TRBJ2-5, with 8 bases that match TRBD2. The TCR was taken from a man aged 40-49 years in good health and CMV-seropositive. The sequenced sample consisted of PBMCs. Here the CDR3 DNA reads TGTGCCAGCCGCCCCTCCCGGGAGGGGACCCAGTACTTC. Translation: CASRPSREGTQYF.